The 11 T cell receptor beta chains presented below share a single source sample, sequenced in a study of T cells after yellow fever vaccination. TCRdb re-called the 5' RACE reads with MiXCR, one entry per CDR3 protein. The sample has a few hundred thousand distinct CDR3 sequences; approximately 6.7% are singletons. Source: CD4+ T cells sorted from PBMCs, taken on the day of the yellow fever booster vaccination. The receptors originated from a man aged 25-45 years who received the YFV17D yellow fever vaccine.

The rearrangement uses TRBV6-2 or TRBV6-3 and TRBJ2-6; maybe TRBD1 (5 bases). Trimming cost V 5 bases and J 4 bases, with 21 bases left between them. There are 18 residues in the CDR3. Germline V lookup: CDR1 MNHEY, CDR2 SVGEGT. In nucleotides, the CDR3 is TGTGCCAGCAGTCGCCCACCCGGAACAGGAACCGGGGCCAACGTCCTGACTTTC. It translates to CASSRPPGTGTGANVLTF.

This clonotype has just a few counts. The chain couples TRBV12-3 or TRBV12-4 to TRBJ1-5; D is uncertain. The CDR3 consists of 13 residues. V lost 5 bases to trimming and J lost 5 bases, with 10 bases between them. The CDR3 DNA follows: TGTGCCAGCAGTATATCACGATATCAGCCCCAGCATTTT. Amino acids: CASSISRYQPQHF.

The table lists this clonotype with a few counts. This chain uses TRBV12-3 or TRBV12-4 with TRBJ2-7; 8 bases are shared with TRBD2. The trim removed 7 bases at V and 2 bases at J, leaving 7 bases unmatched. The CDR3 length is 14 residues. CDR3 nucleotide sequence: TGTGCCAGCACAGTGACTAGCGCTCCCTACGAGCAGTACTTC. It codes for CASTVTSAPYEQYF.

In this sample, this clonotype turned up a few times. V usage is TRBV29-1 and J usage is TRBJ2-1, with 16 positions matching TRBD2. Losses at the gene ends were 7 bases for V and 10 bases for J; bases not matched to a gene: 7. Germline assignment: CDR1 SQVTM and CDR2 ANQGSEA. The length of the CDR3 is 14 residues. The CDR3 is CSAGTSGRAEEQFF. In DNA form, the CDR3 reads TGCAGCGCCGGGACTAGCGGGAGGGCCGAGGAGCAGTTCTTC.

The DNA of the CDR3 is TGTGCCAGCAGTTTAAAAGTTGGGGAATCCGGGGAGCTGTTTTTT. This encodes CASSLKVGESGELFF. This rearrangement joins TRBV27 to TRBJ2-2; D not resolved. The V gene lost 2 bases and the J gene lost 6 bases, with 13 bases spanning the gap. CDR3 length equals 15 residues. Germline loops: CDR1 MNHEY, CDR2 SMNVEV (reference sequence).

This clonotype came up many times. The rearrangement uses TRBV11-1 and TRBJ2-3; D might be TRBD2 (5 bases). The V end was cut by 5 bases, the J end by 2 bases, with 14 bases between. Germline loops: CDR1 SGHAT, CDR2 FQDESV (reference sequence). This CDR3 region has 15 residues. The CDR3 loop is CASSTNGLDTDTQYF. Here the CDR3 DNA reads TGTGCCAGCAGCACAAACGGACTCGACACAGATACGCAGTATTTT. The full variable domain, completed using reference TRBV11-1 and TRBJ2-3, is EAEVAQSPRYKITEKSQAVAFWCDPISGHATLYWYRQILGQGPELLVQFQDESVVDDSQLPKDRFSAERLKGVDSTLKIQPAELGDSAMYLCASSTNGLDTDTQYFGPGTRLTVL.

This clonotype has only a few counts. The chain is built from TRBV20-1 and TRBJ2-7; TRBD2 matches at 8 bases. CDR1 is DFQATT and CDR2 is SNEGSKA in the germline V gene (reference sequence). This CDR3 region has 13 residues. Trimming cost V 5 bases and J 2 bases; bases outside gene matches: 5. The CDR3 bases are TGCAGTGCTGCCGGGACTAGTGCCTACGAGCAGTACTTC. This translates into CSAAGTSAYEQYF.

This chain connects TRBV29-1 to TRBJ2-7, with TRBD1 identical over 11 bases. Germline CDR1 reads SQVTM; CDR2 reads ANQGSEA. CDR3 length: 14 amino acids. J lost 7 bases, V lost 4 bases, and 9 bases had no gene match. The CDR3 nucleotides are TGCAGCGTTGGAACGGTAGGGACAGGGGGAGAGCAGTACTTC. Translating gives CSVGTVGTGGEQYF.

In the case of this clonotype: A much larger clone differs by one base, so this may be a read error. This rearrangement joins TRBV24-1 to TRBJ2-1, with D possibly TRBD2 on 6 matching bases. CDR1 KGHDR and CDR2 SFDVKD come from the germline V gene. The length of the CDR3 is 19 residues. Written as DNA, the CDR3 is TGTGCCACCGGTGATCCATCCCCATCTTACGGGAGCTCCTACAATGAGCAGTTCTTC. Residues: CATGDPSPSYGSSYNEQFF.

The chain employs TRBV7-2 and TRBJ2-1; a weak D match, TRBD1 (5 bases). Trimming took off 5 bases at V and 5 bases at J, with 16 bases between the two ends. Germline values: CDR1 SGHTA, CDR2 FQGNSA. The CDR3 has 15 amino acids. CDR3 nucleotides: TGTGCCAGCAGCCTGGGGCTCCCCGCGAACAATGAGCAGTTCTTC. Translating gives CASSLGLPANNEQFF.

This sequence joins TRBV14 and TRBJ2-1, with TRBD2 as a possible D gene (5 bases). The germline gives CDR1 SGHDN, CDR2 FVKESK. The V gene lost 6 bases and the J gene lost 4 bases, with 19 bases spanning the gap. The CDR3 loop spans 16 amino acids. The CDR3 DNA follows: TGTGCCAGCAGTCCCCAAATCCTAGCTACGTACAATGAGCAGTTCTTC. It is translated as CASSPQILATYNEQFF. The variable domain in full, completed from reference TRBV14 and TRBJ2-1, reads EAGVTQFPSHSVIEKGQTVTLRCDPISGHDNLYWYRRVMGKEIKFLLHFVKESKQDESGMPNNRFLAERTGGTYSTLKVQPAELEDSGVYFCASSPQILATYNEQFFGPGTRLTVL.